The subject of this entry is one TCR beta chain. Its target is not known. With 60 Vbeta and 13 Jbeta primers, the PCR was carried out. Here immunoSEQ multiplex PCR was the method, and the copy in TCRdb shows in-frame clones only, minus some. The table has around 300,000 clones, about 75% seen once. Healthy bone marrow donors made up the donors. This sample stems from a study of cytomegalovirus exposure and HLA in healthy donors. The CDR3 has 12 amino acids. V was cut by 7 bases and J by 1 base, with 6 bases left in between. Per germline, CDR1 SNHLY and CDR2 FYNNEI. General study points: Within an earlier analysis, most TCR beta V segments proved productive either about 87% or about 30% of the time.

The rearrangement links TRBV2 to TRBJ2-3, with D uncertain. The specimen sequenced was PBMCs. The TCR comes from a female donor in good health and CMV-seronegative. The CDR3 reads CASTRGTDTQYF. Written as DNA, the CDR3 is TGTGCCAGCACTCGGGGCACAGATACGCAGTATTTT.